A single sample is the source of the 8 T cell receptor beta chains below, sequenced in a study of vaccination and CD4 T cells after COVID-19 (dated by TCRdb to between 2021 and 2024). Their antigens are not known. Explained via the paper, the time point label denotes: late sampling 161 to 241 days after vaccination in a few convalescent patients. The treatment or condition label corresponds to: 10-day PBMC culture with coronavirus spike peptide pools or control peptides (ViraFEST assay). The library was made by PCR. The sample was run on an Illumina iSeq 100. At the Johns Hopkins FTIC core, DNA from the cultured CD4+ T cells underwent TCR sequencing with the Oncomine TCR Beta short-read assay. Using fastp at Q25 and MiXCR, TCRdb reprocessed the public reads and kept productive beta chains. Duplicate CDR3 protein sequences are folded into a single record with the most common DNA and genes. The table for this sample lists about 21,000 distinct CDR3 sequences; more than 45% of them were counted only once. 10% to 15% of the sample comes from the top ten.

The sequences come from CD4+ T cells from blood, cultured in vitro, collected about 7 months after SARS-CoV-2 vaccination. The receptor set was obtained from a human donor who had recovered from COVID-19.

This chain uses TRBV7-3 with TRBJ1-2, with 7 bases that match TRBD1. Germline-derived CDR1 and CDR2 are SGHTA and FQGTGA. The CDR3 sequence is 15 residues long. V lost 0 bases, J lost 6 bases, and 7 bases stayed unmatched. For the CDR3, the DNA is TGTGCCAGCAGCTTAACTCCGGGACAGATCCATGGCTACACCTTC. As protein: CASSLTPGQIHGYTF.

The rearrangement links TRBV2 to TRBJ2-7, with D maybe TRBD1 (6 bases). This CDR3 has 14 amino acids. Germline lookup yields CDR1 SNHLY and CDR2 FYNNEI. Trimming took off 6 bases at V and 4 bases at J, with 16 bases between the two ends. CDR3 sequence: CASRAGQLAYEQYF. The CDR3 DNA is TGTGCCAGCAGGGCTGGACAGCTGGCTTACGAGCAGTACTTC. Full variable domain (outside the CDR3, taken from reference TRBV2 and TRBJ2-7): EPEVTQTPSHQVTQMGQEVILRCVPISNHLYFYWYRQILGQKVEFLVSFYNNEISEKSEIFDDQFSVERPDGSNFTLKIRSTKLEDSAMYFCASRAGQLAYEQYFGPGTRLTVT.

This chain joins TRBV6-1 and TRBJ1-2; D ambiguous. Trimming took 2 bases from V and 2 from J, leaving 9 bases between them. This CDR3 region has 14 residues. Germline loops: CDR1 MNHNS, CDR2 SASEGT. DNA of the CDR3: TGTGCCAGCAGTGAAATGAAACCGAACTATGGCTACACCTTC. This translates into CASSEMKPNYGYTF.

V gene TRBV6-1 combines with J gene TRBJ1-1, with a weak D call TRBD1 (5 bases). Germline-derived CDR1 and CDR2 are MNHNS and SASEGT. This CDR3 is 14 amino acids long. With 1 base removed from V and 5 bases from J, the gap between germline ends came to 11 bases. CDR3 DNA: TGTGCCAGCAGTGAAGTAGTCAAGGGGACTGAAGCTTTCTTT. It encodes CASSEVVKGTEAFF.

The chain recombines TRBV6-4 with TRBJ1-2, with a weak D call TRBD1 (5 bases). CDR3 length equals 15 residues. Germline loops: CDR1 MRHNA, CDR2 SNTAGT. V shed 8 bases and J shed 0 bases, with 16 bases lying between them. The CDR3 reads CASRQGWGANYGYTF. The CDR3, as DNA: TGTGCCAGCCGCCAAGGATGGGGCGCTAACTATGGCTACACCTTC.

V gene TRBV4-2 combines with J gene TRBJ1-6; D unclear. In germline, CDR1 is LGHNA, CDR2 YNFKEQ. Between the trimmed V and J ends, which lost 0 bases and 5 bases, there was a span of 2 bases. The CDR3 sequence is 13 residues long. In nucleotides, the CDR3 is TGTGCCAGCAGCCAAGAGGATAATTCACCCCTCCACTTT. Protein sequence: CASSQEDNSPLHF.

The chain is built from TRBV7-9 and TRBJ1-5; D uncertain. The germline V and J ends were trimmed by 4 bases and 4 bases, with 5 bases remaining between them. The germline V gene has CDR1 SEHNR and CDR2 FQNEAQ (reference sequence). This CDR3 has 12 amino acids. The DNA of the CDR3 is TGTGCCAGCAGCTCCCAAAATCAGCCCCAGCATTTT. Translating it yields CASSSQNQPQHF.

This rearrangement joins TRBV20-1 to TRBJ2-7; D is possibly TRBD2 (5 bases). CDR3 length equals 12 residues. Germline values: CDR1 DFQATT, CDR2 SNEGSKA (reference sequence). The V gene lost 5 bases and the J gene lost 3 bases, with 11 bases spanning the gap. The CDR3 DNA reads TGCAGTGCTGGGGTCGGGATCTACGAGCAGTACTTC. The encoded protein is CSAGVGIYEQYF.